The source of this T cell receptor beta chain is a study of blood T cells in healthy people across ages. V gave up 1 base and J gave up 5 bases; unmatched junction bases: 6. Germline CDR1 reads LNHNV; CDR2 reads YYDKDF (reference sequence). The CDR3 consists of 16 residues. This clonotype was counted only a few times. The second PCR ran about 6 to 12 cycles with a sample-barcoded 5' primer and J-beta primers. Every cDNA molecule carried a tag from a template-switch adaptor bearing 12 random nucleotides. TCRdb recomputed calls from the 5' RACE reads with MiXCR, one row per CDR3 protein. The table records around 870,000 distinct CDR3 sequences, about 28% of them present only once.

The chain has TRBV15 and TRBJ1-1, with 11 bases matching TRBD1. The sequence was collected from a woman aged 80 or over in good health. Sequences were obtained from blood. CDR3 sequence reads: CATSRGGQGAGTEAFF. The CDR3 DNA sequence: TGTGCCACCAGCAGAGGTGGACAGGGGGCTGGAACTGAAGCTTTCTTT.